This entry lists 14 T cell receptor beta chains sequenced from one sample in a study of blood T cells in healthy people across ages. The use of a sample-barcoded 5' primer and a J-beta primer mix characterized a second PCR of roughly 6 to 11 cycles. One entry per CDR3 protein results from TCRdb running MiXCR on the 5' RACE reads. The sample consists of approximately 1.5 million distinct CDR3 sequences, 40% to 45% of them appearing once. Sequencing was done on a sample of blood. Receptor source: a woman between 18 and 30 years old in good health.

V gene TRBV18 combines with J gene TRBJ2-7; 11 bases agree with TRBD2. CDR3 length equals 14 residues. Germline assignment: CDR1 KGHSH and CDR2 LQKENI. Trimming removed 3 bases from V and 7 bases from J; junction bases left unmatched: 5. The CDR3: CASSPGLADDEQYF. CDR3 sequence (DNA): TGTGCCAGCTCACCGGGACTAGCGGACGATGAGCAGTACTTC.

The CDR3 bases are TGTGCCAGCAGCGTCGGCCCCATGGATACGCAGTATTTT. Amino acids: CASSVGPMDTQYF. The chain uses TRBV9 and TRBJ2-3; D is unclear. There are 13 residues in the CDR3. The V gene's germline CDR1 is SGDLS and CDR2 YYNGEE. Trimming cost V 2 bases and J 6 bases, with 10 bases left between them.

The chain combines TRBV6-1 with TRBJ2-5, with no clear D. Germline CDR1 and CDR2: MNHNS and SASEGT. This CDR3 comprises 14 residues. Trimming took 8 bases from V and 1 from J, leaving 14 bases between them. CDR3 amino acids: CASDRFKGQETQYF. Here the CDR3 DNA reads TGTGCCAGCGACCGGTTTAAGGGCCAAGAGACCCAGTACTTC.

This clonotype was counted between two and nine times. The J gene is TRBJ2-3, the V gene TRBV24-1; TRBD1 or TRBD2 may be the D gene (5 bases each). Germline V gene sequence: CDR1 KGHDR, CDR2 SFDVKD. The CDR3 spans 13 residues. V was trimmed by 9 bases and J by 6 bases, leaving 15 bases between them. The CDR3 reads CATGDGIFDTQYF. The CDR3 coding sequence is TGTGCCACCGGGGACGGAATTTTTGATACGCAGTATTTT.

As regards this clonotype: A junction boundary mismatches the germline segment, possibly from a read error. The chain recombines TRBV7-2 with TRBJ2-1, with 12 positions matching TRBD2. This CDR3 is built from 16 residues. The germline gives CDR1 SGHTA, CDR2 FQGNSA. The CDR3 coding sequence is TGTGCCTGCAGCTTAGGACTAGCGGGACCCTACCATGAGCAGTTCTTC. Translation gives CACSLGLAGPYHEQFF.

This clonotype was seen a handful of times. The CDR3 DNA reads TGCAGTGCTAGAGACGGGAGGCAGGGTAACACCGGGGAGCTGTTTTTT. Amino acids: CSARDGRQGNTGELFF. The gene calls are TRBV20-1 and TRBJ2-2; TRBD2 agrees at 7 bases. CDR1 is DFQATT and CDR2 is SNEGSKA in the germline V gene (reference sequence). Losses at the gene ends were 0 bases for V and 2 bases for J; bases not matched to a gene: 6. There are 16 residues in the CDR3.

The table lists this clonotype with a few counts. This chain joins TRBV5-1 and TRBJ1-2; D may be TRBD1 (5 bases). The CDR3 length is 16 residues. Trimming took 4 bases from V and 0 from J, leaving 16 bases between them. Germline loops: CDR1 SGHRS, CDR2 YFSETQ. Here the CDR3 DNA reads TGCGCCAGCAGCATGGGGCAGAACAGTGCTAACTATGGCTACACCTTC. Its translation: CASSMGQNSANYGYTF.

This clonotype was picked up a small number of times. CDR3 sequence: CSALSGEQYF. The CDR3 DNA reads as TGCAGTGCACTAAGTGGGGAGCAGTACTTC. This chain links TRBV20-1 with TRBJ2-7; no reliable D call. Deletions cut 6 bases from V and 7 bases from J, with 10 bases between. The V gene's germline CDR1 is DFQATT and CDR2 SNEGSKA (reference sequence). CDR3 length equals 10 residues.

This rearrangement joins TRBV7-2 to TRBJ2-5; maybe TRBD1 (5 bases). Trimming stripped 3 bases from V and 11 bases from J, with 25 bases between. The CDR3 runs 16 residues. The germline V gene encodes CDR1 SGHTA and CDR2 FQGNSA. DNA of the CDR3: TGTGCCAGCAGCTTTGCGGACACACTTCTTACGATGGAGCAGTACTTC. Protein sequence: CASSFADTLLTMEQYF.

The V and J genes are TRBV27 and TRBJ1-1, with TRBD1 as a possible D gene (5 bases). CDR1 is MNHEY, CDR2 SMNVEV, per germline (reference sequence). The CDR3 sequence is 14 residues long. V lost 2 bases and J lost 2, with 9 bases in between. CDR3 sequence (DNA): TGTGCCAGCAGTTTAATGACAGCAAACACTGAAGCTTTCTTT. Residues: CASSLMTANTEAFF.

The rearrangement uses TRBV7-9 and TRBJ2-1; 8 bases align to TRBD2. Per germline, CDR1 SEHNR and CDR2 FQNEAQ (reference sequence). The V and J ends lost 4 bases and 3 bases, in that order; junction bases with no gene match: 8. The CDR3 is 16 residues long. The CDR3 here is CASSSALADFYNEQFF. CDR3 nucleotide sequence: TGTGCCAGCAGCTCCGCACTAGCGGACTTCTACAATGAGCAGTTCTTC. Full variable domain (remainder filled in from reference TRBV7-9 and TRBJ2-1): DTGVSQNPRHKITKRGQNVTFRCDPISEHNRLYWYRQTLGQGPEFLTYFQNEAQLEKSRLLSDRFSAERPKGSFSTLEIQRTEQGDSAMYLCASSSALADFYNEQFFGPGTRLTVL.

The V call is TRBV30, the J call TRBJ2-2; D is uncertain. Germline V gene lookup returns CDR1 GTSNPN and CDR2 SVGIG (reference sequence). This CDR3 comprises 13 residues. V lost 1 base to trimming and J lost 5 bases, with 8 bases between them. DNA of the CDR3: TGTGCCTGGAGTGCAAGATTAACCGGGGAGCTGTTTTTT. Its protein product is CAWSARLTGELFF.

The chain combines TRBV12-3 or TRBV12-4 with TRBJ2-3, with 9 bases that match TRBD1. This CDR3 contains 16 residues. V lost 1 base and J lost 6; bases outside the gene matches: 8. In nucleotides, the CDR3 is TGTGCCAGCAGTTTAGGTTGGAGGACAGGGGTGGATACGCAGTATTTT. It specifies CASSLGWRTGVDTQYF.

This chain joins TRBV9 and TRBJ1-1; TRBD1 aligns across 8 bases. The CDR3 sequence is 12 residues long. V was pared by 3 bases and J by 8 bases, with 3 bases of the junction left unmatched. Germline assignment: CDR1 SGDLS and CDR2 YYNGEE. The CDR3 is CASSGWTGEAFF. The CDR3 bases are TGTGCCAGCAGCGGATGGACAGGGGAAGCTTTCTTT. Based on the CDR3 plus reference TRBV9 and TRBJ1-1, the full variable domain is DSGVTQTPKHLITATGQRVTLRCSPRSGDLSVYWYQQSLDQGLQFLIQYYNGEERAKGNILERFSAQQFPDLHSELNLSSLELGDSALYFCASSGWTGEAFFGQGTRLTVV.